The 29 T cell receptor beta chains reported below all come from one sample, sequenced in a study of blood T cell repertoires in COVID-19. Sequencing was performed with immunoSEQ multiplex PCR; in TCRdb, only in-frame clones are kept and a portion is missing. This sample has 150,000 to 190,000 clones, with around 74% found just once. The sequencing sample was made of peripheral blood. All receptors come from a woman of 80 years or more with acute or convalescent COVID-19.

This CDR3 is CASSQEGGGYEQFF. The CDR3 coding sequence is TGTGCCAGCAGCCAAGAAGGGGGGGGCTATGAGCAGTTCTTC. The chain has TRBV3-1 (or the pseudogene TRBV3-2) and TRBJ2-1; D may be TRBD2 (7 bases). Trimming stripped 0 bases from V and 8 bases from J, with 11 bases between. CDR1 LGHDT and CDR2 YNNKEL come from the germline V gene (reference sequence). The CDR3 is 14 amino acids.

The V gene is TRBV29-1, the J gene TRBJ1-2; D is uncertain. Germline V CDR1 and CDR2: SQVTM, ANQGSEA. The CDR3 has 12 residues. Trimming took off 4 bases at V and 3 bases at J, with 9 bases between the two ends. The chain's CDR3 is CSVGPPDYGYTF. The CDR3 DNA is TGCAGCGTTGGGCCGCCCGACTATGGCTACACCTTC.

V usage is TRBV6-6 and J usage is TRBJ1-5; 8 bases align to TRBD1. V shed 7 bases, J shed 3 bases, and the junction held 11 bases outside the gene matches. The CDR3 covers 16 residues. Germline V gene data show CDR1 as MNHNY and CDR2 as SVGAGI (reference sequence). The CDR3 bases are TGTGCCAGCAACAAAGGACAGGGAGTCTACAATCAGCCCCAGCATTTT. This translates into CASNKGQGVYNQPQHF.

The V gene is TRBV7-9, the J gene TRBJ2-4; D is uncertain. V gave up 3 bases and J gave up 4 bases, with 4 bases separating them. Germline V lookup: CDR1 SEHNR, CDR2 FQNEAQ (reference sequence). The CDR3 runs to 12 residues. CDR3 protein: CASSFSKNIQYF. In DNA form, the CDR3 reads TGTGCCAGCAGCTTTTCTAAAAACATTCAGTACTTC.

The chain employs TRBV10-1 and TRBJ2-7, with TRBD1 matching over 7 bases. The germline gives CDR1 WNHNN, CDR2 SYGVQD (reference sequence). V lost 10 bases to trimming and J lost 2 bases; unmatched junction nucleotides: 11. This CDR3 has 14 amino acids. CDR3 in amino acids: CATSAGTDPYEQYF. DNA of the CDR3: TGCGCCACCAGCGCCGGGACAGACCCCTACGAGCAGTACTTC.

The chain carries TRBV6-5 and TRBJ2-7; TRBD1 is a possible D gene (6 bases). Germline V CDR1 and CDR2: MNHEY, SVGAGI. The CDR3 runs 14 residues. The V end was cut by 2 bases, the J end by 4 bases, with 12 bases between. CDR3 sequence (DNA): TGTGCCAGCAGTTACGGTGCCAGGGGATACGAGCAGTACTTC. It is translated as CASSYGARGYEQYF.

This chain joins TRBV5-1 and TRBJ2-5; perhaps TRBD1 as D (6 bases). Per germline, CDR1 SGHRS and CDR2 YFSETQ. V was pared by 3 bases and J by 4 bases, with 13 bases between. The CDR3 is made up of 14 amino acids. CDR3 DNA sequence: TGCGCCAGCAGCTCCATGACAGGCGGAGAGACCCAGTACTTC. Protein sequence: CASSSMTGGETQYF.

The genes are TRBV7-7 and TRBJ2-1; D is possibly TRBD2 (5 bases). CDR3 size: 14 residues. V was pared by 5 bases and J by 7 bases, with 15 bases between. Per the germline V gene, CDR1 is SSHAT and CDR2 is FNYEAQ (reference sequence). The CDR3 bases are TGTGCCAGCAGCCCTTCCGGGAAATATAATGAGCAGTTCTTC. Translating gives CASSPSGKYNEQFF. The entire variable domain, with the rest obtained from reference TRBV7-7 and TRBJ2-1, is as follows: GAGVSQSPRYKVTKRGQDVTLRCDPISSHATLYWYQQALGQGPEFLTYFNYEAQPDKSGLPSDRFSAERPEGSISTLTIQRTEQRDSAMYRCASSPSGKYNEQFFGPGTRLTVL.

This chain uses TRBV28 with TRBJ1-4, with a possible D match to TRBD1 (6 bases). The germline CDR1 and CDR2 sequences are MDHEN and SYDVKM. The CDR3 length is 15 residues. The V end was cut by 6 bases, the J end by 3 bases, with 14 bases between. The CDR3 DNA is TGTGCCAGCAGGCATTCAGGGGCAGCTAATGAAAAACTGTTTTTT. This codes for CASRHSGAANEKLFF. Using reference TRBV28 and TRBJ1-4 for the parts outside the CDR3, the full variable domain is DVKVTQSSRYLVKRTGEKVFLECVQDMDHENMFWYRQDPGLGLRLIYFSYDVKMKEKGDIPEGYSVSREKKERFSLILESASTNQTSMYLCASRHSGAANEKLFFGSGTQLSVL.

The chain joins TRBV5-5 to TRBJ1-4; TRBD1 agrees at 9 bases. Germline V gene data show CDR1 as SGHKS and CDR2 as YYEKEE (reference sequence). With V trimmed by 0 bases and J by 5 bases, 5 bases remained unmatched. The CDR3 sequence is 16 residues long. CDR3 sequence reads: CASSLGRQGENEKLFF. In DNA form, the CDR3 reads TGTGCCAGCAGCTTGGGAAGACAGGGGGAAAATGAAAAACTGTTTTTT.

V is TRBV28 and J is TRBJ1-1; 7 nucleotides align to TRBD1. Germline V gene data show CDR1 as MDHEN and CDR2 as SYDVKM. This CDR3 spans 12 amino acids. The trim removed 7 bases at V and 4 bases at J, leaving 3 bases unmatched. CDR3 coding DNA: TGTGCCAGCACCGACAGGGCCACTGAAGCTTTCTTT. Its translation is CASTDRATEAFF.

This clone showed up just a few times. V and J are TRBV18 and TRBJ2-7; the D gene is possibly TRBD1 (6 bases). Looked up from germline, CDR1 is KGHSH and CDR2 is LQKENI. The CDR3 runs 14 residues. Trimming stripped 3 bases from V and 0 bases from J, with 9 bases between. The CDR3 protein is CASSPDRHSYEQYF. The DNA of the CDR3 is TGTGCCAGCTCACCTGACAGGCACTCCTACGAGCAGTACTTC.

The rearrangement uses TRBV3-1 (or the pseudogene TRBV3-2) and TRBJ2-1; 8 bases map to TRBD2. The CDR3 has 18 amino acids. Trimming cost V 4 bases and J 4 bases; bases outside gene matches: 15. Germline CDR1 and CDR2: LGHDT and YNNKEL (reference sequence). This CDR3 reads CASSRYLLADLDYNEQFF. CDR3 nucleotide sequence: TGTGCCAGCAGCCGATATTTACTAGCGGACCTAGATTACAATGAGCAGTTCTTC.

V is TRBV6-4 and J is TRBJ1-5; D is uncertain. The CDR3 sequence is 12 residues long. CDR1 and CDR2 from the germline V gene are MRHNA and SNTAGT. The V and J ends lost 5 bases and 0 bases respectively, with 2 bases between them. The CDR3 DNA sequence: TGTGCCAGCAGTCATAGCAATCAGCCCCAGCATTTT. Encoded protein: CASSHSNQPQHF.

The DNA for the CDR3 is TGTGCCATCGGTCAAGAAGGGGGCTATGGCTACACCTTC. Residues: CAIGQEGGYGYTF. The chain carries TRBV10-3 and TRBJ1-2; D is possibly TRBD1 (6 bases). Looked up from germline, CDR1 is ENHRY and CDR2 is SYGVKD. This CDR3 has 13 residues. The V gene lost 8 bases and the J gene lost 4 bases, with 14 bases spanning the gap.

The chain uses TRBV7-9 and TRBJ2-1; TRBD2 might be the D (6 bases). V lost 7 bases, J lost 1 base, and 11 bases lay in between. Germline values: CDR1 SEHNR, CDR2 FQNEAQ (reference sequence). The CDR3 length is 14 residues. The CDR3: CASTKLASYNEQFF. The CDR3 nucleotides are TGTGCCAGCACCAAACTAGCTTCCTACAATGAGCAGTTCTTC.

CDR3 protein: CASSQTPGDGIYNEQFF. The DNA of the CDR3 is TGCGCCAGCAGCCAAACCCCAGGGGACGGGATATACAATGAGCAGTTCTTC. V usage is TRBV4-1 and J usage is TRBJ2-1; tentatively, D is TRBD1 (6 bases). The V end lost 2 bases, the J end lost 4 bases, and 18 bases lay between the germline ends. This CDR3 is 17 amino acids long. The germline CDR1 and CDR2 sequences are MGHRA and YSYEKL.

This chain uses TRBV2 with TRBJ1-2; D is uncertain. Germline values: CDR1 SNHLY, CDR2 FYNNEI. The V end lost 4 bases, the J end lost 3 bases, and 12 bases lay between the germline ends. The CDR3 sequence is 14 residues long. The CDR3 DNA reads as TGTGCCAGCAGTGCGCGGGGAGAGGACTATGGCTACACCTTC. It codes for CASSARGEDYGYTF.

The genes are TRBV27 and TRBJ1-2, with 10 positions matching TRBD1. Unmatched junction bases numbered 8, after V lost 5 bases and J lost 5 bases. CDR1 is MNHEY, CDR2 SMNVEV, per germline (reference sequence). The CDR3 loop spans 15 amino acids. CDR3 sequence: CASSIRRQGAYGYTF. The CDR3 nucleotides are TGTGCCAGCAGTATCCGGAGACAGGGGGCTTATGGCTACACCTTC.

CDR3 DNA: TGCGCCAGCAGCCAAGAGGCTAGCGGGAGGGCTCGGAATGAGCAGTTCTTC. It yields the protein CASSQEASGRARNEQFF. The chain links TRBV4-1 to TRBJ2-1, with 12 positions matching TRBD2. The junction had 7 bases not matched to a gene; V was cut back by 0 bases and J by 7 bases. Per the germline V gene, CDR1 is MGHRA and CDR2 is YSYEKL. The CDR3 is 17 amino acids.

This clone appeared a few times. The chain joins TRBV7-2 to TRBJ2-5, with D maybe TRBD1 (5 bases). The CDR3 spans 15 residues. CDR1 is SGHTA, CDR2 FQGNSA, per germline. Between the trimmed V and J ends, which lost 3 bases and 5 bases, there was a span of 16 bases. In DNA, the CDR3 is TGTGCCAGCAGCTTCCAGACAGTACCCCAGGAGACCCAGTACTTC. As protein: CASSFQTVPQETQYF. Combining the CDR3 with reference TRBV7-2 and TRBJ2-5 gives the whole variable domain GAGVSQSPSNKVTEKGKDVELRCDPISGHTALYWYRQSLGQGLEFLIYFQGNSAPDKSGLPSDRFSAERTGGSVSTLTIQRTQQEDSAVYLCASSFQTVPQETQYFGPGTRLLVL.

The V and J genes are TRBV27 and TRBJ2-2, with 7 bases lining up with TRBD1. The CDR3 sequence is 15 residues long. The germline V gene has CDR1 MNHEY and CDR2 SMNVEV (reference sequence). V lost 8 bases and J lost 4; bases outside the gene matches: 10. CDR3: CASGVRGQVTGELFF. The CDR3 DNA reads TGTGCCAGCGGAGTAAGAGGACAGGTCACCGGGGAGCTGTTTTTT.

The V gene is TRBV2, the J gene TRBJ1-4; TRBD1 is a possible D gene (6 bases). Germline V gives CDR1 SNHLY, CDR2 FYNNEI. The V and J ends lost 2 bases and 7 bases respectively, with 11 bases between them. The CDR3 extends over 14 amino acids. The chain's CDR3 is CASSETGMGEKLFF. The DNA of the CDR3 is TGTGCCAGCAGTGAAACAGGGATGGGTGAAAAACTGTTTTTT.

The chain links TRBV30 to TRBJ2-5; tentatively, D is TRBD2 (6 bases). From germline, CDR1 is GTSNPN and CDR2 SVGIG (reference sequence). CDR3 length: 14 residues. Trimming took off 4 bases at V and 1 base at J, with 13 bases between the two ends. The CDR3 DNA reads TGTGCCTGGACTTCAGACGGGGGCCAAGAGACCCAGTACTTC. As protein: CAWTSDGGQETQYF.

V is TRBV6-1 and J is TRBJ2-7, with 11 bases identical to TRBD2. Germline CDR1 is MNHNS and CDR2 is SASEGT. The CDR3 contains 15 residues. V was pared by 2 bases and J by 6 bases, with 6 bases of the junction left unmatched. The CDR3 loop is CASSELAGGPSEQYF. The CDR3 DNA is TGTGCCAGCAGTGAATTAGCGGGAGGGCCGAGCGAGCAGTACTTC.

The CDR3 loop reads CASSLGGRGDTQYF. The CDR3 DNA sequence: TGTGCCAGCAGCTTAGGGGGGCGAGGAGATACGCAGTATTTT. The chain links TRBV7-9 to TRBJ2-3; TRBD1 might be the D (6 bases). This CDR3 has 14 residues. V lost 1 base, J lost 5 bases, and 10 bases lay in between. Germline V gives CDR1 SEHNR, CDR2 FQNEAQ (reference sequence).

CDR3 coding DNA: TGTGCCAGCTCACCTCGGCAGGTGGGGAACACTGAAGCTTTCTTT. Protein product: CASSPRQVGNTEAFF. The V call is TRBV18, the J call TRBJ1-1; D ambiguous. The germline V gene has CDR1 KGHSH and CDR2 LQKENI. This CDR3 is 15 amino acids long. The ends were cut back, 3 bases at V and 1 base at J, with 12 bases in the middle.

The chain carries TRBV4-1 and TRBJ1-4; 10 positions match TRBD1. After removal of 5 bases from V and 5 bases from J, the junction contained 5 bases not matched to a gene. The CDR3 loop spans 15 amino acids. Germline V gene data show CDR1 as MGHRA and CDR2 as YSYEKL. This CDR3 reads CASSYMGQGNEKLFF. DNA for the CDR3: TGCGCCAGCAGCTACATGGGACAGGGGAATGAAAAACTGTTTTTT.

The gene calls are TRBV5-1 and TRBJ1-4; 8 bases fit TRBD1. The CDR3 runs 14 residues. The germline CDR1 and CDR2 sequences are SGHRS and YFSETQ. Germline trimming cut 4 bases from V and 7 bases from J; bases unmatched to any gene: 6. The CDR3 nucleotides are TGCGCCAGCAGCCCCGGACAGGGACGTGAAAAACTGTTTTTT. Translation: CASSPGQGREKLFF.